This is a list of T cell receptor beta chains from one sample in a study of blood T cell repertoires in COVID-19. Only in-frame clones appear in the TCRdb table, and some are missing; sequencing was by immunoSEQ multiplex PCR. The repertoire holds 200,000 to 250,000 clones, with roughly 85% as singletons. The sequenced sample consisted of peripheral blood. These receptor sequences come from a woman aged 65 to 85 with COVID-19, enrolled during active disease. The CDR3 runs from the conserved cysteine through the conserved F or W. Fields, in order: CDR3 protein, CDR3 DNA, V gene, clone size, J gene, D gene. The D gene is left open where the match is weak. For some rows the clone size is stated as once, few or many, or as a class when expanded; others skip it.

CASSETIAESSYNEQFF,TGTGCCAGCAGCGAGACCATAGCGGAAAGCTCCTACAATGAGCAGTTCTTC,TRBV9,.,TRBJ2-1,.
CASSQDRSNNEQFF,TGTGCCAGCAGCCAAGATCGGTCAAACAATGAGCAGTTCTTC,TRBV4-2,.,TRBJ2-1,.
CASSRTSGINTGELFF,TGTGCCAGCAGCCGGACTAGCGGTATCAACACCGGGGAGCTGTTTTTT,TRBV6-2/TRBV6-3,.,TRBJ2-2,TRBD2
CASRQAGGQTNTGELFF,TGTGCCAGCAGACAGGCGGGAGGGCAGACGAACACCGGGGAGCTGTTTTTT,TRBV9,.,TRBJ2-2,TRBD2
CASSEPGIGHNEQFF,TGTGCCAGCAGTGAACCGGGGATAGGGCACAATGAGCAGTTCTTC,TRBV25-1,.,TRBJ2-1,.
CASKVLGIGQPQHF,TGTGCCAGTAAGGTTCTGGGCATAGGTCAGCCCCAGCATTTT,TRBV19,.,TRBJ1-5,.
CASSSQGSIYGYTF,TGTGCCAGCAGCTCGCAGGGGTCTATCTATGGCTACACCTTC,TRBV7-3,.,TRBJ1-2,.
CATRGPDNYEQYF,TGTGCCACCAGGGGTCCGGACAATTACGAGCAGTACTTC,TRBV24-1,.,TRBJ2-7,.
CASSPSTGTFSTGELFF,TGTGCCAGCAGTCCATCGACCGGGACTTTTTCCACCGGGGAGCTGTTTTTT,TRBV27,.,TRBJ2-2,.
CASGTRRDRGRTDTQYF,TGTGCCAGTGGAACGAGAAGGGACAGGGGGCGAACAGATACGCAGTATTTT,TRBV19,once,TRBJ2-3,TRBD1
CASSGKRTGGEKLFF,TGCGCCAGCAGTGGGAAACGGACAGGGGGTGAAAAACTGTTTTTT,TRBV10-2,.,TRBJ1-4,TRBD1
CASSIRTSGRAAQYF,TGTGCCAGTAGTATCAGGACTAGCGGGAGGGCAGCGCAGTATTTT,TRBV19,.,TRBJ2-3,TRBD2
CASSLRGTSNQPQHF,TGTGCCAGCAGCCTTCGGGGGACTAGCAATCAGCCCCAGCATTTT,TRBV5-6,.,TRBJ1-5,.
CASSPIGGMNTEAFF,TGTGCCAGCTCACCCATCGGGGGTATGAACACTGAAGCTTTCTTT,TRBV18,once,TRBJ1-1,.
CASSLGGAPNTGELFF,TGTGCCAGCAGCTTAGGGGGAGCGCCGAACACCGGGGAGCTGTTTTTT,TRBV11-3,.,TRBJ2-2,.
CASRGRGLYNEKLFF,TGTGCCAGTAGAGGCAGGGGCCTCTATAATGAAAAACTGTTTTTT,TRBV19,.,TRBJ1-4,.
CASRDSGRSYNEQFF,TGCGCCAGCAGAGATAGCGGGAGATCCTACAATGAGCAGTTCTTC,TRBV5-1,.,TRBJ2-1,TRBD2
CASSQDGGIAGGRETQYF,TGTGCCAGCAGCCAAGACGGCGGGATAGCGGGGGGGCGAGAGACCCAGTACTTC,TRBV4-2,.,TRBJ2-5,TRBD2
CASSPPWGGTEAFF,TGTGCCAGCAGCCCACCATGGGGGGGAACTGAAGCTTTCTTT,TRBV5-6,.,TRBJ1-1,.
CASSQSMQGYSTVKETQYF,TGTGCCAGCAGCCAATCGATGCAGGGGTACTCTACCGTAAAAGAGACCCAGTACTTC,TRBV14,.,TRBJ2-5,.
CASSWEVTEAFF,TGTGCCAGCTCTTGGGAGGTCACTGAAGCTTTCTTT,TRBV6-5,.,TRBJ1-1,.
CATTRAPPSSTQGIWNYEQYF,TGTGCCACCACCCGGGCCCCCCCGAGTTCAACTCAGGGTATCTGGAACTACGAGCAGTACTTC,TRBV18,.,TRBJ2-7,.
CASSLGLREGYGYTF,TGTGCCAGCAGCTTAGGATTGCGGGAAGGCTATGGCTACACCTTC,TRBV13,few,TRBJ1-2,.
CASSSVISSPLHF,TGTGCCAGCAGCTCGGTGATTAGTTCACCCCTCCACTTT,TRBV11-1,.,TRBJ1-6,.